Below are 32 T cell receptor beta chains sequenced from a single sample in a study of T cell clones after liver transplantation. This table comes from immunoSEQ multiplex PCR, and its TCRdb copy is limited to in-frame clones, with some not included. This repertoire shows roughly 74,000 clones, about 80% found once; its top ten account for 0.6%. Sequenced here: CD4+ T cells from blood, sampled before liver transplant. The receptors were gathered from a human donor who received a liver transplant.

CDR3 residues: CASRYGQSTSNYGYTF. The DNA for the CDR3 is TGTGCCAGCCGTTACGGACAGTCAACTTCTAACTATGGCTACACCTTC. V is TRBV28 and J is TRBJ1-2; weak D call: TRBD1 (6 bases). Germline CDR1 reads MDHEN; CDR2 reads SYDVKM. The length of the CDR3 is 16 residues. V dropped 8 bases and J dropped 0 bases, with 19 bases sitting between them.

The chain has TRBV28 and TRBJ2-7; 8 bases fit TRBD1. Looked up from germline, CDR1 is MDHEN and CDR2 is SYDVKM. The CDR3 sequence is 15 residues long. Trimming cost V 5 bases and J 0 bases; bases outside gene matches: 6. The CDR3 sequence is CASSPTGVASYEQYF. CDR3 DNA: TGTGCCAGCAGTCCGACAGGGGTGGCCTCCTACGAGCAGTACTTC.

The J gene is TRBJ2-7, the V gene TRBV19; the D call may be TRBD1 or TRBD2 (5 bases each). Between the trimmed V and J ends, which lost 3 bases and 3 bases, there was a span of 15 bases. The CDR3 length is 15 residues. Germline V gives CDR1 LNHDA, CDR2 SQIVND (reference sequence). The CDR3 spells CASSIGALEYYEQYF. The DNA of the CDR3 is TGTGCCAGTAGTATCGGGGCACTCGAGTACTACGAGCAGTACTTC.

V and J are TRBV11-3 and TRBJ2-1, with 8 nucleotides matching TRBD2. Germline V CDR1 and CDR2: SGHNT, YENEEA. This CDR3 comprises 17 residues. After removal of 5 bases from V and 6 bases from J, the junction contained 15 bases not matched to a gene. CDR3 DNA: TGTGCCAGCAGCCCAGACCCCGGAGGGGCGGGGGGCAATGAGCAGTTCTTC. It translates to CASSPDPGGAGGNEQFF.

The chain links TRBV7-2 to TRBJ1-1; 9 bases line up with TRBD1. The CDR3 runs 14 residues. Per the germline V gene, CDR1 is SGHTA and CDR2 is FQGNSA. The J segment lost 11 bases and the V segment lost 0 bases, leaving 7 bases of the junction unmatched. DNA for the CDR3: TGTGCCAGCAGCTTAGCGAAGGGGACAGGGAGCGCTTTCTTT. As protein: CASSLAKGTGSAFF.

The chain couples TRBV28 to TRBJ2-2, with 9 bases that match TRBD1. Per the germline V gene, CDR1 is MDHEN and CDR2 is SYDVKM. The trim removed 6 bases at V and 3 bases at J, leaving 5 bases unmatched. This CDR3 region has 15 residues. The CDR3 protein is CASRETGGDTGELFF. CDR3 nucleotide sequence: TGTGCCAGCAGGGAGACAGGGGGAGACACCGGGGAGCTGTTTTTT.

The J gene is TRBJ1-1, the V gene TRBV5-1; 11 bases align to TRBD1. Germline V CDR1 and CDR2: SGHRS, YFSETQ. The CDR3 loop spans 14 amino acids. V lost 4 bases, J lost 7 bases, and 6 bases stayed unmatched. The CDR3 sequence is CASSAGQGEGEAFF. DNA of the CDR3: TGCGCCAGCAGCGCGGGACAGGGGGAAGGTGAAGCTTTCTTT.

This chain connects TRBV28 to TRBJ2-7; 15 bases are a match to TRBD2. CDR1 and CDR2 from the germline V gene are MDHEN and SYDVKM. After removal of 5 bases from V and 3 bases from J, the junction contained 11 bases not matched to a gene. The CDR3 is 18 residues long. This CDR3 reads CASSASGLAGGTLYEQYF. CDR3 nucleotides: TGTGCCAGCAGTGCCTCAGGACTAGCGGGAGGGACTCTCTACGAGCAGTACTTC.

The chain employs TRBV5-6 and TRBJ2-1; D possibly uses TRBD1 or TRBD2 (5 bases each). With 3 bases removed from V and 0 bases from J, the gap between germline ends came to 19 bases. Germline CDR1 reads SGHDT; CDR2 reads YYEEEE. The CDR3 sequence is 18 residues long. In DNA, the CDR3 is TGTGCCAGCAGCTCCCCTTTATGGGCAGGGAGCTCCTACAATGAGCAGTTCTTC. It yields the protein CASSSPLWAGSSYNEQFF.

The chain links TRBV10-3 to TRBJ1-2; 9 bases map to TRBD1. The germline V gene encodes CDR1 ENHRY and CDR2 SYGVKD. The ends lost 6 bases at V and 7 bases at J; junction bases unmatched: 9. The CDR3 sequence is 14 residues long. This chain's CDR3 is CAIRGDRVVLGYTF. CDR3 nucleotide sequence: TGTGCCATCAGAGGGGACAGGGTGGTTCTTGGCTACACCTTC.

There are a few counts of this clone. This chain connects TRBV2 to TRBJ1-1; D might be TRBD1 (6 bases). Trimming took off 4 bases at V and 1 base at J, with 13 bases between the two ends. The CDR3 consists of 15 residues. In germline, CDR1 is SNHLY, CDR2 FYNNEI. The CDR3 DNA sequence: TGTGCCAGCAGTGGACAGGATATCCGGAACACTGAAGCTTTCTTT. Translating gives CASSGQDIRNTEAFF.

J is TRBJ2-6 and V is TRBV5-1; a weak D match, TRBD1 (6 bases). Germline loops: CDR1 SGHRS, CDR2 YFSETQ. Trimming removed 6 bases from V and 4 bases from J, with 11 bases in between. The CDR3 runs 14 residues. CDR3 sequence (DNA): TGCGCCAGCAAAGACAGGTCCGGGGCCAACGTCCTGACTTTC. This gives the protein CASKDRSGANVLTF. Based on the CDR3 plus reference TRBV5-1 and TRBJ2-6, the full variable domain is KAGVTQTPRYLIKTRGQQVTLSCSPISGHRSVSWYQQTPGQGLQFLFEYFSETQRNKGNFPGRFSGRQFSNSRSEMNVSTLELGDSALYLCASKDRSGANVLTFGAGSRLTVL.

The chain combines TRBV19 with TRBJ1-5; 7 bases match TRBD1. Trimming at V came to 5 bases and at J to 2 bases, leaving 6 bases not matched to a gene. This CDR3 has 15 residues. Looked up from germline, CDR1 is LNHDA and CDR2 is SQIVND (reference sequence). The CDR3 coding sequence is TGTGCCAGTAGTCTCACAGGGGACGGCAATCAGCCCCAGCATTTT. Protein product: CASSLTGDGNQPQHF.

The V call is TRBV14, the J call TRBJ2-1; 13 bases align to TRBD2. CDR3 length: 15 residues. Trimming at V came to 8 bases and at J to 6 bases, leaving 7 bases not matched to a gene. CDR1 is SGHDN and CDR2 is FVKESK in the germline V gene. The CDR3 DNA is TGTGCCAGCCAACTAGCGGGAGGGCCCTTCAATGAGCAGTTCTTC. Its protein product is CASQLAGGPFNEQFF.

The V gene is TRBV9, the J gene TRBJ1-5; weak D call: TRBD1 (5 bases). Germline V gene sequence: CDR1 SGDLS, CDR2 YYNGEE. Trimming removed 2 bases at V and 6 bases at J, with 9 bases between. The CDR3 extends over 13 amino acids. CDR3 in amino acids: CASSVQGGQPQHF. DNA for the CDR3: TGTGCCAGCAGCGTGCAGGGCGGTCAGCCCCAGCATTTT.

The V gene is TRBV5-1, the J gene TRBJ2-5, with D possibly being TRBD2 (5 bases). V was clipped by 0 bases and J by 7 bases, with 13 bases between them. The CDR3 is made up of 14 amino acids. Germline V gene lookup returns CDR1 SGHRS and CDR2 YFSETQ. CDR3 coding DNA: TGCGCCAGCAGCTTGGTGGCGGACCGGGGGACCCAGTACTTC. It is translated as CASSLVADRGTQYF.

CDR3 protein: CASSPDRINEKLFF. Written as DNA, the CDR3 is TGTGCCAGCAGCCCGGACAGGATTAATGAAAAACTGTTTTTT. The rearrangement uses TRBV7-2 and TRBJ1-4; TRBD1 agrees at 7 bases. V lost 5 bases, J lost 4 bases, and 4 bases stayed unmatched. This CDR3 spans 14 amino acids. Germline V gene data show CDR1 as SGHTA and CDR2 as FQGNSA.

This clone was detected once. This chain links TRBV30 with TRBJ2-7; weak D call: TRBD1 (6 bases). The CDR3 spans 13 residues. Germline V gene sequence: CDR1 GTSNPN, CDR2 SVGIG (reference sequence). Trimming removed 7 bases at V and 0 bases at J, with 13 bases between. This CDR3 is CAFRRGISYEQYF. For the CDR3, the DNA is TGTGCCTTCCGTAGGGGGATCTCCTACGAGCAGTACTTC.

The chain joins TRBV18 to TRBJ1-2; D might be TRBD1 (6 bases). The V and J ends lost 3 bases and 6 bases respectively, with 11 bases between them. Germline V gene data show CDR1 as KGHSH and CDR2 as LQKENI. This CDR3 comprises 13 residues. DNA of the CDR3: TGTGCCAGCTCACCGACAGGAACGCATGGCTACACCTTC. This encodes CASSPTGTHGYTF.

V is TRBV30 and J is TRBJ1-1; no firm D call. Germline V gene data show CDR1 as GTSNPN and CDR2 as SVGIG (reference sequence). The CDR3 covers 14 residues. V was shortened by 2 bases and J by 1 base, with 11 bases between the two germline ends. CDR3 region: CAWSPQMTNTEAFF. CDR3 bases: TGTGCCTGGAGTCCACAGATGACGAACACTGAAGCTTTCTTT.

In the case of this clone: Other DNA variants within this sample encode the same CDR3. The chain carries TRBV7-9 and TRBJ2-7, with TRBD1 matching 9 bases. Germline V lookup: CDR1 SEHNR, CDR2 FQNEAQ (reference sequence). The length of the CDR3 is 12 residues. The V gene end was trimmed by 5 bases and the J gene end by 5 bases; junction bases not matched to a gene: 1. The CDR3 is CASSRDRDEQYF. For the CDR3, the DNA is TGTGCCAGCAGCCGGGACAGGGACGAGCAGTACTTC.

The chain recombines TRBV2 with TRBJ1-5; maybe TRBD1 (5 bases). CDR1 and CDR2 (germline): SNHLY, FYNNEI. Trimming removed 4 bases at V and 2 bases at J, with 12 bases between. The CDR3 length is 15 residues. CDR3 DNA sequence: TGTGCCAGCAGTGTATTGGGAGGGGGCAATCAGCCCCAGCATTTT. This sequence encodes CASSVLGGGNQPQHF.

The V gene is TRBV30, the J gene TRBJ1-2; D is unclear. V lost 5 bases, J lost 2 bases, and 9 bases lay in between. Germline CDR1 and CDR2: GTSNPN and SVGIG (reference sequence). The CDR3 runs to 12 residues. CDR3 DNA: TGTGCCTGGGAAGCAGGCAACTATGGCTACACCTTC. Protein product: CAWEAGNYGYTF.

This chain uses TRBV2 with TRBJ1-1; no clear D gene. The V end lost 6 bases, the J end lost 1 base, and 9 bases lay between the germline ends. CDR1 and CDR2 from the germline V gene are SNHLY and FYNNEI. The CDR3 is 13 residues long. CDR3 amino acids: CASRTSPNTEAFF. The CDR3 bases are TGTGCCAGCAGGACTAGTCCGAACACTGAAGCTTTCTTT.

V and J are TRBV7-3 and TRBJ2-1; a possible D gene is TRBD2 (5 bases). This CDR3 region has 12 residues. The V and J ends lost 5 bases and 12 bases respectively, with 14 bases between them. CDR1 is SGHTA and CDR2 is FQGTGA in the germline V gene. In DNA, the CDR3 is TGTGCCAGCAGCCGAGGAGGAGATGGGCAGTTCTTC. This gives the protein CASSRGGDGQFF.

This rearrangement joins TRBV28 to TRBJ2-1; D gene unclear. The CDR3 runs to 14 residues. V was pared by 2 bases and J by 2 bases, with 7 bases between. The germline V gene has CDR1 MDHEN and CDR2 SYDVKM. The CDR3 nucleotides are TGTGCCAGCAGTTTAACCGGCCCCTACAATGAGCAGTTCTTC. It encodes CASSLTGPYNEQFF.

The V call is TRBV7-2, the J call TRBJ2-3, with D unclear. The V end lost 2 bases, the J end lost 2 bases, and 8 bases lay between the germline ends. The CDR3 is 14 amino acids. Germline CDR1 SGHTA, CDR2 FQGNSA. The CDR3 protein is CASSLPGLTDTQYF. The CDR3 region has the DNA TGTGCCAGCAGCTTACCCGGGCTCACAGATACGCAGTATTTT. Full variable domain (rest looked up from reference TRBV7-2 and TRBJ2-3): GAGVSQSPSNKVTEKGKDVELRCDPISGHTALYWYRQSLGQGLEFLIYFQGNSAPDKSGLPSDRFSAERTGGSVSTLTIQRTQQEDSAVYLCASSLPGLTDTQYFGPGTRLTVL.

The chain links TRBV28 to TRBJ2-3; 8 bases are shared with TRBD2. The CDR3 is made up of 16 amino acids. Germline V lookup: CDR1 MDHEN, CDR2 SYDVKM. V lost 7 bases to trimming and J lost 4 bases; unmatched junction nucleotides: 13. The DNA of the CDR3 is TGTGCCAGCACCATTGATTCGGCGGGAGGAGCAGATACGCAGTATTTT. This translates into CASTIDSAGGADTQYF.

The chain joins TRBV10-3 to TRBJ1-1; D not certain. The V end was cut by 8 bases, the J end by 4 bases, with 14 bases between. Germline CDR1 ENHRY, CDR2 SYGVKD. The CDR3 is 13 amino acids. CDR3 in DNA: TGTGCCATCGTTTGGAACCCCGGCACTGAAGCTTTCTTT. This sequence encodes CAIVWNPGTEAFF.

The chain joins TRBV28 to TRBJ1-5; 9 bases match TRBD1. V gave up 2 bases and J gave up 6 bases; unmatched junction bases: 5. Per the germline V gene, CDR1 is MDHEN and CDR2 is SYDVKM. CDR3 length: 15 amino acids. The CDR3 protein is CASSLGDRVAQPQHF. The DNA for the CDR3 is TGTGCCAGCAGTTTAGGGGACAGGGTAGCTCAGCCCCAGCATTTT. The full variable domain, rest sourced from reference TRBV28 and TRBJ1-5, is DVKVTQSSRYLVKRTGEKVFLECVQDMDHENMFWYRQDPGLGLRLIYFSYDVKMKEKGDIPEGYSVSREKKERFSLILESASTNQTSMYLCASSLGDRVAQPQHFGDGTRLSIL.

This clone was detected once. Here the CDR3 reads CASSLKASGNTGELFF. CDR3 nucleotides: TGTGCCAGCAGCTTAAAGGCTAGCGGTAACACCGGGGAGCTGTTTTTT. The V and J genes are TRBV7-9 and TRBJ2-2; TRBD2 agrees at 7 bases. The V and J ends lost 2 bases and 2 bases, in that order; junction bases with no gene match: 5. Germline assignment: CDR1 SEHNR and CDR2 FQNEAQ (reference sequence). The CDR3 contains 16 residues.

J is TRBJ2-7 and V is TRBV5-1; D is unresolved. Per germline, CDR1 SGHRS and CDR2 YFSETQ. V gave up 0 bases and J gave up 4 bases, with 11 bases separating them. The CDR3 has 14 residues. Here the CDR3 reads CASSLVGRLYEQYF. For the CDR3, the DNA is TGCGCCAGCAGCTTGGTAGGCAGGCTTTACGAGCAGTACTTC.